One and the same sample provided the 2 T cell receptor beta chains below, sequenced in a study of neurological immune-mediated disorders. TCRdb called the 5' RACE reads again in MiXCR, with one record for every CDR3 protein. The data show around 67,000 distinct CDR3 sequences, around 5% seen once. The sample comprised PBMCs. These receptors were taken from a man aged 18 to 35 with multiple sclerosis.

This clonotype was counted many times. The CDR3, as DNA: TGTGCCAGCAGTCCCGCGGGTACTGGAAACACCATATATTTT. Its protein is CASSPAGTGNTIYF. The chain recombines TRBV12-3 or TRBV12-4 with TRBJ1-3, with D uncertain. The CDR3 is 14 residues long. The germline V and J ends were trimmed by 5 bases and 2 bases, with 10 bases remaining between them.

This clonotype came up a few times. J is TRBJ2-7 and V is TRBV20-1; perhaps TRBD1 as D (5 bases). Between the trimmed V and J ends, which lost 6 bases and 7 bases, there was a span of 19 bases. This CDR3 is built from 13 residues. Germline lookup yields CDR1 DFQATT and CDR2 SNEGSKA (reference sequence). The DNA of the CDR3 is TGCAGTGCCAAACCCCGACAGCGCCAAGAGCAGTACTTC. It is translated as CSAKPRQRQEQYF.